This is a list of T cell receptor beta chains from one sample in a study of blood T cell repertoires in COVID-19. The protocol was immunoSEQ multiplex PCR, while the TCRdb copy is restricted to in-frame clones and leaves out a portion. The sample lists 200,000 to 300,000 clones, roughly 84% occurring once. Sequenced input: peripheral blood. The receptors were gathered from a man in his forties who had recovered from COVID-19. Both conserved end residues are part of each CDR3. A D gene is named only where the DNA matches it firmly. Where a row states a size, it is once, few, many or the class of an expanded clone; other rows omit it.

TRBV6-5	NA	TRBJ1-1	TRBD1	TGTGCCAGCAGTTACTCGACAGGGGACGCTTTCTTT	CASSYSTGDAFF
TRBV12-3/TRBV12-4	NA	TRBJ2-2	NA	TGTGCCAGCAGTTTTTCCTACACCGGGGAGCTGTTTTTT	CASSFSYTGELFF
TRBV5-4	NA	TRBJ2-5	TRBD2	TGTGCCAGCAGCGCAGGACTAGCGGAAGAGACCCAGTACTTC	CASSAGLAEETQYF
TRBV4-1	NA	TRBJ2-3	NA	TGCGCCAGCAGCCAAAAGGCGCGACAAGGCACAGATACGCAGTATTTT	CASSQKARQGTDTQYF
TRBV7-8	NA	TRBJ1-1	TRBD1	TGTGCCAGCAGCTTAGTATTACAGGGGGGGCTTGGCACTGAAGCTTTCTTT	CASSLVLQGGLGTEAFF
TRBV4-3	NA	TRBJ2-2	NA	TGCGCCAGCAGCCAAGATCGGAGCGGATACACCGGGGAGCTGTTTTTT	CASSQDRSGYTGELFF
TRBV5-1	NA	TRBJ2-7	TRBD1	TGCGCCAGCAGCTTGGGGGACAGCCCCTACGAGCAGTACTTC	CASSLGDSPYEQYF
TRBV11-2	NA	TRBJ1-2	TRBD1	TGTGCCAGCAGTTCGCAGGGGGCGAAGGGCTACACCTTC	CASSSQGAKGYTF
TRBV11-3	NA	TRBJ1-1	NA	TGTGCCAGCAGCTCCCACAGCACCTCTGAAGCTTTCTTT	CASSSHSTSEAFF
TRBV9	NA	TRBJ1-6	NA	TGTGCCAGCAGCGTAGATGGGGGCGCCTATAATTCACCCCTCCACTTT	CASSVDGGAYNSPLHF
TRBV7-2	NA	TRBJ1-3	NA	TGTGCCAGCAGCTTTTTTGGGGGGTCCGGAAACACCATATATTTT	CASSFFGGSGNTIYF
TRBV29-1	NA	TRBJ2-3	TRBD2	TGCAGCGTAGACTGGCGGGGGGTGGGAGATACGCAGTATTTT	CSVDWRGVGDTQYF
TRBV5-1	NA	TRBJ2-7	NA	TGCGCCAGCAGCCCTACAGCTTCCTCCTACGAGCAGTACTTC	CASSPTASSYEQYF
TRBV30	NA	TRBJ2-5	TRBD1	TGTGCCTGGAGTCCGGGACAGGGGTTCCAAGAGACCCAGTACTTC	CAWSPGQGFQETQYF
TRBV7-2	NA	TRBJ1-2	NA	TGTGCCAGCAGCTCGAATGCGGGGGATGGCTACACCTTC	CASSSNAGDGYTF
TRBV11-3	once	TRBJ1-2	TRBD1	TGTGCCAGCACCCCGGGACAGGGGGCCAACTATGGCTACACCTTC	CASTPGQGANYGYTF
TRBV27	NA	TRBJ2-3	TRBD1	TGTGCCAGCAGTTCAACGACAGGGTGGGATACGCAGTATTTT	CASSSTTGWDTQYF
TRBV27	once	TRBJ2-7	TRBD2	TGTGCCAGCAGCGGGCGGGAGGGCGCGAGCGACGAGCAGTACTTC	CASSGREGASDEQYF
TRBV6-5	NA	TRBJ1-2	NA	TGTGCCAGCAGTACACACTATGGCTACACCTTC	CASSTHYGYTF
TRBV27	NA	TRBJ1-5	NA	TGTGCCAGCAGTTCACATACGGAGTATCAGCCCCAGCATTTT	CASSSHTEYQPQHF
TRBV6-5	once	TRBJ1-2	NA	TGTGCCAGCAGTTACTCCAGACTCGCTAACTATGGCTACACCTTC	CASSYSRLANYGYTF
TRBV7-2	few	TRBJ2-1	NA	TGTGCCAGCAGCTTAGCCCCCCGGGGGTCGGGCAATGAGCAGTTCTTC	CASSLAPRGSGNEQFF
TRBV30	NA	TRBJ1-2	NA	TGTGCCTGGAGTGTAACTGGGCTTAGCTATGGCTACACCTTC	CAWSVTGLSYGYTF
TRBV11-2	NA	TRBJ1-1	NA	TGTGCCAGCAGCTTAGTTCAGGGCTGGGCTTTCTTT	CASSLVQGWAFF
TRBV24-1	NA	TRBJ1-1	TRBD1	TGTGCCACCAGTGACTCAGGGGGTGAAGCTTTCTTT	CATSDSGGEAFF
TRBV27	NA	TRBJ1-2	NA	TGTGCCAGCAGGGATACAGGGTTTAGCTATGGCTACACCTTC	CASRDTGFSYGYTF
TRBV29-1	once	TRBJ1-2	TRBD1	TGCAGCGTGGCAGGGACAGGAATCTACACCTTC	CSVAGTGIYTF
TRBV6-2/TRBV6-3	NA	TRBJ2-7	TRBD2	TGTGCCAGCAGTTCCATAGATGGACTAGCGGGGGGACTGACCTACGAGCAGTACTTC	CASSSIDGLAGGLTYEQYF
TRBV3-1/TRBV3-2	NA	TRBJ2-7	TRBD1	TGTGCCAGCAGCCCCGGGACAGGGGACTACGAGCAGTACTTC	CASSPGTGDYEQYF
TRBV10-3	NA	TRBJ1-2	NA	TGTGCCGCGTCGACAGAGAACTATGGCTACACCTTC	CAASTENYGYTF
TRBV3-1/TRBV3-2	NA	TRBJ2-5	TRBD1	TGTGCCAGCAGACCACAGGGACAGGGGGCAGAGACCCAGTACTTC	CASRPQGQGAETQYF
TRBV5-4	NA	TRBJ2-3	NA	TGTGCCAGCAGCCCGGGCGGGGCGCGCGGAGAAACGCAGTATTTT	CASSPGGARGETQYF
TRBV4-3	NA	TRBJ1-2	TRBD1	TGCGCCAGCAGCCAAGTGAGATCCTGGGACAGGGACGGCTACACCTTC	CASSQVRSWDRDGYTF
TRBV5-6	NA	TRBJ2-3	NA	TGTGCCAGCAGCTTGGGACCGGGAGAAACAGATACGCAGTATTTT	CASSLGPGETDTQYF
TRBV7-2	NA	TRBJ1-2	TRBD1	TGTGCCAGCAGCGCTAGTACAGGGGATGGCTACACCTTC	CASSASTGDGYTF